This T cell receptor beta chain was documented in a study of blood T cell repertoires in COVID-19. Across the whole study: Whether acute or convalescent, the COVID-19 samples came from the United States, Italy and Spain. T cells, B-cell-depleted T cells, or PBMCs supplied cDNA or gDNA.

The ends were cut back, 5 bases at V and 2 bases at J, with 15 bases in the middle. Germline CDR1 and CDR2: SGHAT and FQNNGV. The CDR3 sequence is 15 residues long. Data came from immunoSEQ multiplex PCR; TCRdb stores just in-frame clones and leaves some out. This sample has roughly 200,000 clones, with approximately 85% found just once. The rearrangement joins TRBV11-2 to TRBJ2-5; D is unresolved. This sequence originates from a woman aged 55 to 70 with acute or convalescent COVID-19. Sample: peripheral blood. CDR3 nucleotides: TGTGCCAGCAGCCCGGTGTACCGGTTACAAGAGACCCAGTACTTC. Its translation: CASSPVYRLQETQYF.